These T cell receptor beta chains were read from a single sample in a study of blood T cell repertoires in COVID-19. Clones were sequenced by immunoSEQ multiplex PCR, and TCRdb holds only the in-frame ones, with some missing. Of more than 150,000 clones in the sample, roughly 90% were seen once. Source material: peripheral blood. These receptor sequences come from a man in his sixties with acute or convalescent COVID-19. Each CDR3 is given with its conserved first and last residue. The D gene is left open where the match is weak. Rows give clone size only sometimes, using once, few, many, or a class for an expanded clone.

.	TRBV5-1	.	TRBJ2-5	CASSPGTRNQETQYF	TGCGCCAGCAGCCCCGGGACACGGAACCAAGAGACCCAGTACTTC
.	TRBV9	.	TRBJ2-1	CASSAYGRGEVNEQFF	TGTGCCAGCAGCGCTTACGGGCGCGGGGAAGTCAATGAGCAGTTCTTC
.	TRBV13	.	TRBJ1-2	CASSSRDSKNYGYTF	TGTGCCAGCAGCTCTCGGGACTCCAAGAATTATGGCTACACCTTC
TRBD2	TRBV11-2	.	TRBJ2-4	CASSFSGGPGNIQYF	TGTGCCAGCAGCTTTAGCGGGGGGCCCGGCAACATTCAGTACTTC
.	TRBV4-1	.	TRBJ1-1	CASSQYHERRRKNTEAFF	TGCGCCAGCAGCCAATACCACGAACGGAGGAGAAAGAACACTGAAGCTTTCTTT
.	TRBV7-2	.	TRBJ2-6	CASSPSVSGANVLTF	TGTGCCAGCAGCCCCTCCGTCTCTGGGGCCAACGTCCTGACTTTC
.	TRBV5-1	.	TRBJ2-3	CASSLDRPTGTDTQYF	TGCGCCAGCAGCTTGGACAGGCCTACGGGCACAGATACGCAGTATTTT
.	TRBV13	.	TRBJ2-3	CASSLLANTDTQYF	TGTGCCAGCAGCTTACTAGCGAACACAGATACGCAGTATTTT
.	TRBV27	once	TRBJ2-2	CASSKRPTGTGNTGELFF	TGTGCCAGCAGTAAGCGTCCGACCGGCACAGGGAACACCGGGGAGCTGTTTTTT
.	TRBV12-3/TRBV12-4	.	TRBJ1-1	CASSPGIEAFF	TGTGCCAGCAGTCCCGGGATCGAAGCTTTCTTT
.	TRBV7-2	.	TRBJ1-3	CASSFLSELSGNTIYF	TGTGCCAGCAGCTTCCTGTCCGAACTCTCTGGAAACACCATATATTTT
TRBD1	TRBV9	.	TRBJ1-3	CASSVEPQGFGNTIYF	TGTGCCAGCAGCGTAGAGCCACAGGGGTTCGGTAACACCATATATTTT
.	TRBV9	.	TRBJ2-1	CASSVEAGSSYNEQFF	TGTGCCAGCAGCGTAGAGGCGGGAAGCTCCTACAATGAGCAGTTCTTC
TRBD2	TRBV15	.	TRBJ2-3	CATSRVTGLTTDTQYF	TGTGCCACCAGCAGAGTCACGGGACTAACCACAGATACGCAGTATTTT
.	TRBV3-1/TRBV3-2	.	TRBJ2-1	CASSQASGEQFF	TGTGCCAGCAGCCAAGCTAGTGGTGAGCAGTTCTTC
TRBD1	TRBV2	.	TRBJ2-5	CASSVETGWGETQYF	TGTGCCAGCAGTGTAGAGACAGGGTGGGGAGAGACCCAGTACTTC
.	TRBV4-1	.	TRBJ1-2	CASSPPGYGYTF	TGCGCCAGCAGCCCTCCGGGCTATGGCTACACCTTC
.	TRBV5-1	.	TRBJ2-2	CASRREQELFF	TGCGCCAGCAGGCGGGAACAGGAGCTGTTTTTT